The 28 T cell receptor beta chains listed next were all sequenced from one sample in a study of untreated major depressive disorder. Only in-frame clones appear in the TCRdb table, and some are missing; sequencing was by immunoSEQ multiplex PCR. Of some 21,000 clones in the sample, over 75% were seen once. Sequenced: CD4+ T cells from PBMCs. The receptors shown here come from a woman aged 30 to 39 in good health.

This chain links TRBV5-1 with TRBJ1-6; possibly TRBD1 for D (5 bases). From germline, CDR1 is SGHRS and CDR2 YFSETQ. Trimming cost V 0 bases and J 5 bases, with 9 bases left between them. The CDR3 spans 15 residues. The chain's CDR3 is CASSLATGHNSPLHF. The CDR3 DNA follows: TGCGCCAGCAGCTTGGCCACAGGCCATAATTCACCCCTCCACTTT.

The CDR3 DNA is TGCAGTGCTGGTTTGGGCGCTGAGCAGTACTTC. Protein: CSAGLGAEQYF. The chain recombines TRBV20-1 with TRBJ2-7, with D uncertain. This CDR3 region has 11 residues. Trimming removed 5 bases from V and 7 bases from J, with 12 bases in between. CDR1 DFQATT and CDR2 SNEGSKA come from the germline V gene (reference sequence).

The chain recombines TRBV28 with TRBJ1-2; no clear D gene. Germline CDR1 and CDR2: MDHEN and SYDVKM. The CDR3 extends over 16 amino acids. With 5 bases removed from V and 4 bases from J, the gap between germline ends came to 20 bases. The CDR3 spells CASSPPILIARYGYTF. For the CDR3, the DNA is TGTGCCAGCAGTCCGCCCATCCTGATAGCTCGCTATGGCTACACCTTC.

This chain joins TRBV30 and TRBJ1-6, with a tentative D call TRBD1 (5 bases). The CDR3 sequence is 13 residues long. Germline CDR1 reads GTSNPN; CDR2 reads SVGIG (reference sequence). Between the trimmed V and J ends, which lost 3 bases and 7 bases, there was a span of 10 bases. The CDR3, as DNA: TGTGCCTGGAGCGGTCAGGGAAATTCACCCCTCCACTTT. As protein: CAWSGQGNSPLHF.

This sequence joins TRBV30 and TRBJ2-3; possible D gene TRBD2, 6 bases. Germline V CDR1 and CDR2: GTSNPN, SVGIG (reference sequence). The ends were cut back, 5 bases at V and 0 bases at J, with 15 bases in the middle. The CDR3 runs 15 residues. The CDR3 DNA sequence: TGTGCCTGGGGGATGGTAGCGGATAGCACAGATACGCAGTATTTT. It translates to CAWGMVADSTDTQYF.

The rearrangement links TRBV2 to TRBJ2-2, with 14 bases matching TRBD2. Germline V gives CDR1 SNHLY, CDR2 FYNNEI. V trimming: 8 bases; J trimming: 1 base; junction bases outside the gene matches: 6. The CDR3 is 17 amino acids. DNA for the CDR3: TGTGCCAGCTACGGACTAGCGGGGGGCTGGAACACCGGGGAGCTGTTTTTT. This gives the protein CASYGLAGGWNTGELFF.

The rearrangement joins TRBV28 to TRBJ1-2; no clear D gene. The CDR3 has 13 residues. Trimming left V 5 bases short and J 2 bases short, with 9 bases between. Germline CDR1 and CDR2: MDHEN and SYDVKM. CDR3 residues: CASSLPANYGYTF. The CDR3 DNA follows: TGTGCCAGCAGTCTCCCAGCGAACTATGGCTACACCTTC.

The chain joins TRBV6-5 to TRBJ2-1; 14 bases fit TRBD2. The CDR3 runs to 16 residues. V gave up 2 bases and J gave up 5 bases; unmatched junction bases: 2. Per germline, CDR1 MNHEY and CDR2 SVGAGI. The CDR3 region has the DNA TGTGCCAGCAGTTACAGACTAGCGGGGGGGGACAATGAGCAGTTCTTC. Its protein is CASSYRLAGGDNEQFF.

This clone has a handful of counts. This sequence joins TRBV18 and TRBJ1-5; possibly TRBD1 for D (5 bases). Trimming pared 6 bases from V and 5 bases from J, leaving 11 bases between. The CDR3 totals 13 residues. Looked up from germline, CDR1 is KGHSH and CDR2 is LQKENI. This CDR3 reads CASSGGRDQPQHF. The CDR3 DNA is TGTGCCAGCTCTGGGGGGAGGGATCAGCCCCAGCATTTT.

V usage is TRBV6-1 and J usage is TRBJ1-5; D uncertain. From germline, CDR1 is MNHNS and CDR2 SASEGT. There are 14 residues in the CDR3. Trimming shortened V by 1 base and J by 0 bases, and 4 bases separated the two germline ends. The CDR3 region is CASSEGDSNQPQHF. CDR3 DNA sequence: TGTGCCAGCAGTGAAGGTGATAGCAATCAGCCCCAGCATTTT.

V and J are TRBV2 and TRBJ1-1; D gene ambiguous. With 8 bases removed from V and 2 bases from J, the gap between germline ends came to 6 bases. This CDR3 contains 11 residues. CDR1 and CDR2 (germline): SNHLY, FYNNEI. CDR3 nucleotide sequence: TGTGCCAGCGGGTTTAACACTGAAGCTTTCTTT. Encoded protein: CASGFNTEAFF. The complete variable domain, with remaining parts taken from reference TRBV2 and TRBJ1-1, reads EPEVTQTPSHQVTQMGQEVILRCVPISNHLYFYWYRQILGQKVEFLVSFYNNEISEKSEIFDDQFSVERPDGSNFTLKIRSTKLEDSAMYFCASGFNTEAFFGQGTRLTVV.

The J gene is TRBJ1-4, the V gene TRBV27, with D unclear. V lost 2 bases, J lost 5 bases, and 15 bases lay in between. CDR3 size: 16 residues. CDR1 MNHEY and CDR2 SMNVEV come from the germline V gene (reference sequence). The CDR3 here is CASSLAGNVGNEKLFF. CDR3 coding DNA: TGTGCCAGCAGTTTAGCTGGGAACGTCGGAAATGAAAAACTGTTTTTT.

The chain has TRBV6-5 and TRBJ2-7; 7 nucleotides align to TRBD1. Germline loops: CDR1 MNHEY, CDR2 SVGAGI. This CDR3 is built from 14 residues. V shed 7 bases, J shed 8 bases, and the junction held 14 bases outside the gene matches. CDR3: CASIGKGALRKQYF. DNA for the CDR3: TGTGCCAGCATAGGGAAGGGGGCACTACGAAAGCAGTACTTC.

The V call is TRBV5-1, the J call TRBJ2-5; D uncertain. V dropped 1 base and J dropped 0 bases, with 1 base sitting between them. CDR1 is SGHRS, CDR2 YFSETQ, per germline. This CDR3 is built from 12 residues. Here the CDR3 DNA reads TGCGCCAGCAGCTTGAACCAAGAGACCCAGTACTTC. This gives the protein CASSLNQETQYF.

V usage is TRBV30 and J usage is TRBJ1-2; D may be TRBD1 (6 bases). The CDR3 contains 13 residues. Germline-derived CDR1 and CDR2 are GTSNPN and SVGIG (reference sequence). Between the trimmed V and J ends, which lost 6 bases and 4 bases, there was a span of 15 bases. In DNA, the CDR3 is TGTGCCTGTACCAGGGGTCTAAGCTATGGCTACACCTTC. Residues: CACTRGLSYGYTF. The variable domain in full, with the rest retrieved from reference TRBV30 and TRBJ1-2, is SQTIHQWPATLVQPVGSPLSLECTVEGTSNPNLYWYRQAAGRGLQLLFYSVGIGQISSEVPQNLSASRPQDRQFILSSKKLLLSDSGFYLCACTRGLSYGYTFGSGTRLTVV.

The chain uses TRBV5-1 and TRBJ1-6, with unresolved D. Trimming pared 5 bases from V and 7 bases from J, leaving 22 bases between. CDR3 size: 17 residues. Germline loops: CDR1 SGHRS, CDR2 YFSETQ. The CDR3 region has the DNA TGCGCCAGCAGATCTTCTACCTCAGGAAGATCGAATTCACCCCTCCACTTT. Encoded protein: CASRSSTSGRSNSPLHF.

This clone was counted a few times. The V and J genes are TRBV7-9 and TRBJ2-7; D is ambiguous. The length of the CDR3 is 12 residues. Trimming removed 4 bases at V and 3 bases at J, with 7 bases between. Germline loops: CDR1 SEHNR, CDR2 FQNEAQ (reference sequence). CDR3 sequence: CASSSGHYEQYF. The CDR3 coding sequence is TGTGCCAGCAGCTCTGGCCACTACGAGCAGTACTTC. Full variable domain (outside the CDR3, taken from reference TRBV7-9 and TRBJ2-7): DTGVSQNPRHKITKRGQNVTFRCDPISEHNRLYWYRQTLGQGPEFLTYFQNEAQLEKSRLLSDRFSAERPKGSFSTLEIQRTEQGDSAMYLCASSSGHYEQYFGPGTRLTVT.

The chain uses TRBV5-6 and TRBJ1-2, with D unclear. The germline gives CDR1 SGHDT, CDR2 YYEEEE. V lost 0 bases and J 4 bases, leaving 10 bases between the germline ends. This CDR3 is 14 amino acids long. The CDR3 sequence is CASSLEGNPYGYTF. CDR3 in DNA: TGTGCCAGCAGCTTGGAAGGTAATCCCTATGGCTACACCTTC.

Here the CDR3 DNA reads TGTGCCAGCAGTGGGGGGAGCTATGGCTACACCTTC. Protein product: CASSGGSYGYTF. The rearrangement uses TRBV9 and TRBJ1-2; possible D gene TRBD1, 5 bases. V was trimmed by 5 bases and J by 4 bases, leaving 9 bases between them. The germline gives CDR1 SGDLS, CDR2 YYNGEE. The CDR3 has 12 residues.

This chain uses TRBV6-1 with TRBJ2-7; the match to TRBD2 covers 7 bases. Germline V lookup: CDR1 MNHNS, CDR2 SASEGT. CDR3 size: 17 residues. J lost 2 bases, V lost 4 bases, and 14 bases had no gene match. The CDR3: CASSGGGGLAAAYEQYF. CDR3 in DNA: TGTGCCAGCAGTGGGGGTGGAGGGCTAGCGGCCGCCTACGAGCAGTACTTC.

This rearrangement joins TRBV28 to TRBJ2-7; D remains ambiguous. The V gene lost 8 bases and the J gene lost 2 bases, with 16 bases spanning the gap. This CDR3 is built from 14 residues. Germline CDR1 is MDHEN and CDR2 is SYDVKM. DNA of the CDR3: TGTGCCAGCGCCAAGGGTGGGTCGGCCTACGAGCAGTACTTC. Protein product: CASAKGGSAYEQYF.

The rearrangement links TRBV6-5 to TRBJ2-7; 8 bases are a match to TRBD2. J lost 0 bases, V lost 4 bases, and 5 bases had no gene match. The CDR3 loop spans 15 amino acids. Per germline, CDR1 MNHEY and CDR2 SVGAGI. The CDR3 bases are TGTGCCAGCAGTTCGGGGGGGGCCACCTCCTACGAGCAGTACTTC. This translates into CASSSGGATSYEQYF.

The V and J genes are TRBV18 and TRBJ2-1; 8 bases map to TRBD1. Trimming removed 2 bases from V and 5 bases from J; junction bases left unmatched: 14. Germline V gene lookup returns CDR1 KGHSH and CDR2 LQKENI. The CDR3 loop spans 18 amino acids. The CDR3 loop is CASSPKAPGQGTNNEQFF. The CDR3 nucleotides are TGTGCCAGCTCACCAAAAGCGCCCGGACAGGGCACAAACAATGAGCAGTTCTTC.

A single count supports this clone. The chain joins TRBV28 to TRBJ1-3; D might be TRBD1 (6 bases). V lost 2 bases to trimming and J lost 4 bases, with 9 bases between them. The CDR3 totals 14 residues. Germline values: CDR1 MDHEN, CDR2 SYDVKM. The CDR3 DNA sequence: TGTGCCAGCAGTTTAAACAGGGCAGGAAACACCATATATTTT. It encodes CASSLNRAGNTIYF.

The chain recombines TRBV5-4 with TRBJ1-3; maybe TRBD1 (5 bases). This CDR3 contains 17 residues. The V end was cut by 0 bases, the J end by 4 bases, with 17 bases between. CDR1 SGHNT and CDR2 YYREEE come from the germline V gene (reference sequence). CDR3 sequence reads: CASSLGQPTQKGNTIYF. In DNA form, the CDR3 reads TGTGCCAGCAGCTTGGGACAGCCCACACAGAAAGGAAACACCATATATTTT.

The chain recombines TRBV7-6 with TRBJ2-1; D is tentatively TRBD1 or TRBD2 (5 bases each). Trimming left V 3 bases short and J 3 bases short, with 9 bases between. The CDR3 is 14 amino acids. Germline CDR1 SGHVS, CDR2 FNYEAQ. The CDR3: CASSFRDGYNEQFF. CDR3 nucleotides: TGTGCCAGCAGCTTCCGGGACGGCTACAATGAGCAGTTCTTC.

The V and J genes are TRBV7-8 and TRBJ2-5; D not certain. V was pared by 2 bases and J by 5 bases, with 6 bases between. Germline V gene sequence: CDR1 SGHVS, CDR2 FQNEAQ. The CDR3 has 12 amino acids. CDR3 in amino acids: CASSLLWETQYF. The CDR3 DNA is TGTGCCAGCAGCTTATTGTGGGAGACCCAGTACTTC.

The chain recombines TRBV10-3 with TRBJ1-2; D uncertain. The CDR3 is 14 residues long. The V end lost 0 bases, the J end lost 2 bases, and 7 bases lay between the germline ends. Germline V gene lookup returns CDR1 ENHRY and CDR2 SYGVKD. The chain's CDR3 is CAISESMWNYGYTF. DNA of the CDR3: TGTGCCATCAGTGAGTCGATGTGGAACTATGGCTACACCTTC.